The 5 T cell receptor beta chains given below trace back to one sample, sequenced in a study of T cell repertoires in cytomegalovirus infection. TCRdb reprocessed the reads via MiXCR and lists one record per CDR3 protein. The table includes roughly 600,000 distinct CDR3 sequences, roughly 24% detected once. Sequenced material: CD8+ T cells from PBMCs. Every receptor here comes from a human donor in good health (CMV status not recorded). Some clones in this sample may be carry-over from other donors' samples.

The V call is TRBV20-1, the J call TRBJ1-2, with D tentatively TRBD1 (5 bases). The CDR3 covers 15 residues. Trimming took 3 bases from V and 4 from J, leaving 18 bases between them. The germline V gene encodes CDR1 DFQATT and CDR2 SNEGSKA (reference sequence). CDR3 sequence: CSASNPGGVFYGYTF. The CDR3 DNA sequence: TGCAGTGCTAGTAACCCTGGGGGGGTATTCTATGGCTACACCTTC.

This sequence joins TRBV29-1 and TRBJ2-2, with D hard to call. CDR1 SQVTM and CDR2 ANQGSEA come from the germline V gene. This CDR3 is built from 15 residues. Deletions cut 0 bases from V and 7 bases from J, with 15 bases between. The CDR3 nucleotides are TGCAGCGTTGAAGAGCTATATGGTGTTGGCGGGGAGCTGTTTTTT. As protein: CSVEELYGVGGELFF.

The rearrangement uses TRBV24-1 and TRBJ2-2; D unclear. V was clipped by 10 bases and J by 6 bases, with 20 bases between them. The CDR3 has 15 residues. Germline loops: CDR1 KGHDR, CDR2 SFDVKD. In DNA, the CDR3 is TGTGCCACATCGGGCAGAGATCTGCCCGCCGGGGAGCTGTTTTTT. It is translated as CATSGRDLPAGELFF.

This rearrangement joins TRBV2 to TRBJ1-4, with 7 nucleotides matching TRBD1. V was clipped by 6 bases and J by 1 base; unmatched bases: 11. The CDR3 covers 17 residues. In germline, CDR1 is SNHLY, CDR2 FYNNEI. The CDR3 sequence is CASRGSGGVGTNEKLFF. The CDR3 DNA sequence: TGTGCCAGCAGAGGGTCAGGGGGAGTTGGAACTAATGAAAAACTGTTTTTT. The whole variable domain, filled in from reference TRBV2 and TRBJ1-4, reads EPEVTQTPSHQVTQMGQEVILRCVPISNHLYFYWYRQILGQKVEFLVSFYNNEISEKSEIFDDQFSVERPDGSNFTLKIRSTKLEDSAMYFCASRGSGGVGTNEKLFFGSGTQLSVL.

This clonotype was recorded a few times. The J gene is TRBJ2-6, the V gene TRBV28; tentatively, D is TRBD1 (5 bases). The ends were cut back, 4 bases at V and 0 bases at J, with 10 bases in the middle. CDR3 size: 16 residues. Germline loops: CDR1 MDHEN, CDR2 SYDVKM. The CDR3 nucleotides read TGTGCCAGCAGTTCCCCGACAGCCTCTGGGGCCAACGTCCTGACTTTC. This codes for CASSSPTASGANVLTF.